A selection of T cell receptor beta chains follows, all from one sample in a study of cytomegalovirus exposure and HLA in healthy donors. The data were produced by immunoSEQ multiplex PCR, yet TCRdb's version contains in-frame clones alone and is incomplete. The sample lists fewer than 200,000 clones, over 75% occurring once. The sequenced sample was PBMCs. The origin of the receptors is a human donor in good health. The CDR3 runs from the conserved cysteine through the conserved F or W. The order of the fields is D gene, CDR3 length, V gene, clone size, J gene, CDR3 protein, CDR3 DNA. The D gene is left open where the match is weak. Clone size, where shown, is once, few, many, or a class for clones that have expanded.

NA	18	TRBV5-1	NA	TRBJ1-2	CASSPSRDKEQLNYGYTF	TGCGCCAGCAGTCCCTCCCGGGACAAGGAACAATTAAACTATGGCTACACCTTC
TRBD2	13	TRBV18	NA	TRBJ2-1	CASSRGGYNEQFF	TGTGCCAGCTCCCGGGGGGGGTATAATGAGCAGTTCTTC
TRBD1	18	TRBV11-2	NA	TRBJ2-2	CASSPRTGAVVNTGELFF	TGTGCCAGCAGCCCCCGGACAGGAGCTGTCGTAAACACCGGGGAGCTGTTTTTT
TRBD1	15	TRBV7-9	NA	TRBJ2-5	CASSLGDRDRETQYF	TGTGCCAGCAGCTTAGGGGACAGGGATCGGGAGACCCAGTACTTC
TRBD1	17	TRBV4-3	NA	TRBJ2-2	CASSQDPGQANTGELFF	TGCGCCAGCAGCCAAGATCCGGGACAGGCGAACACCGGGGAGCTGTTTTTT
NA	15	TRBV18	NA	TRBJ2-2	CASSPSGISAGELFF	TGTGCCAGCTCACCATCGGGAATATCAGCCGGGGAGCTGTTTTTT
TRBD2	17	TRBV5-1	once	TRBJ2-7	CASSLGVDAGGTYEQYF	TGCGCCAGCAGCTTGGGGGTGGACGCGGGGGGAACCTACGAGCAGTACTTC
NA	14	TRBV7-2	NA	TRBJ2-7	CASSQRGLGYEQYF	TGTGCCAGCAGCCAAAGGGGATTAGGCTACGAGCAGTACTTC
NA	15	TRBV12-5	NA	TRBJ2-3	CASGLSRGAADTQYF	TGTGCTAGTGGTTTGTCCAGGGGGGCGGCAGATACGCAGTATTTT
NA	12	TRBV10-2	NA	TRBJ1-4	CASRGLEEKLFF	TGCGCCAGCAGGGGGCTCGAAGAAAAACTGTTTTTT
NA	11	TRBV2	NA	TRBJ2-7	CASSEISEQYF	TGTGCCAGCAGTGAAATCTCCGAGCAGTACTTC
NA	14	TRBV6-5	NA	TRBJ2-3	CASSKGRGTDTQYF	TGTGCCAGCAGTAAGGGCAGGGGCACAGATACGCAGTATTTT
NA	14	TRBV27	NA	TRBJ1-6	CASSLGGLGSPLHF	TGTGCCAGCAGTTTAGGAGGTTTGGGATCACCCCTCCACTTT
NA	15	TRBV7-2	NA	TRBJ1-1	CASSLMLGPINEAFF	TGTGCCAGCAGCTTGATGCTTGGCCCCATCAATGAAGCTTTCTTT
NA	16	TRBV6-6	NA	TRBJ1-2	CASSYSLGGVFYGYTF	TGTGCCAGCAGTTACTCTCTCGGCGGAGTCTTCTATGGCTACACCTTC
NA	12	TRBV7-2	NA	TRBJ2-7	CASSTNSYEQYF	TGTGCCAGCAGCACAAACAGCTACGAGCAGTACTTC
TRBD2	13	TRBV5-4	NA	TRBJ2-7	CASSLSGVDEQYF	TGTGCCAGCAGCTTGAGCGGGGTAGACGAGCAGTACTTC
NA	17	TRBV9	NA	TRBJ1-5	CASSEGGGTGSNQPQHF	TGTGCCAGCAGTGAGGGTGGCGGGACGGGGAGCAATCAGCCCCAGCATTTT
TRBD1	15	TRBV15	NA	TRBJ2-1	CATSHHRGQGDEQFF	TGTGCCACCAGCCACCACAGGGGGCAGGGGGATGAGCAGTTCTTC
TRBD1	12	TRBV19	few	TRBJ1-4	CASKTGGEKLFF	TGTGCCAGTAAAACAGGGGGGGAAAAACTGTTTTTT
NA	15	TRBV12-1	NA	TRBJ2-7	CASSPEPGHSHEQYF	TGTGCCAGCAGCCCGGAACCGGGACACAGCCACGAGCAGTACTTC
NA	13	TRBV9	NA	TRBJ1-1	CASSVGQASEAFF	TGTGCCAGCAGCGTAGGACAAGCTTCTGAAGCTTTCTTT